This entry lists 29 T cell receptor beta chains sequenced from one sample in a study of Graves' ophthalmopathy and Graves' hyperthyroidism. Amplification targeted the TCR beta CDR3 regions, with RNA transcripts as the source material. RT-PCR was first run with HTBI primers, then multiplex PCR in a second round. Each CDR3 protein gets one entry after TCRdb re-called the multiplex PCR reads with MiXCR. The repertoire holds a few hundred thousand distinct CDR3 sequences, with roughly 15% as singletons. Sequences were obtained from peripheral blood. These receptors were taken from an adult woman with stable Graves' hyperthyroidism.

This clonotype was counted ten times or more. This chain connects TRBV6-1 to TRBJ2-7; D gene ambiguous. This CDR3 is 13 amino acids long. Germline CDR1 and CDR2: MNHNS and SASEGT. V was shortened by 4 bases and J by 7 bases, with 14 bases between the two germline ends. This CDR3 is CASSASSPWEQYF. The CDR3 DNA sequence: TGTGCCAGCAGTGCAAGTAGTCCGTGGGAGCAGTACTTC.

This clonotype has a handful of counts. Since a much larger clone is just one base distant, this may be a read error. This sequence joins TRBV5-1 and TRBJ2-7, with TRBD1 matching 7 bases. The CDR3 length is 14 residues. Germline CDR1 is SGHRS and CDR2 is YFSETQ. CDR3: CASSLVGRGYVQYF. For the CDR3, the DNA is TGCGCCAGCAGCTTGGTTGGCAGGGGGTACGTGCAGTACTTC.

This clonotype appeared many times. The rearrangement uses TRBV19 and TRBJ1-1; perhaps TRBD1 as D (5 bases). CDR3 size: 15 residues. The germline V and J ends were trimmed by 4 bases and 0 bases, with 12 bases remaining between them. Looked up from germline, CDR1 is LNHDA and CDR2 is SQIVND (reference sequence). CDR3 residues: CASSTIQAVNTEAFF. In DNA, the CDR3 is TGTGCCAGTAGTACTATACAGGCGGTGAACACTGAAGCTTTCTTT.

This clonotype was seen many times. V is TRBV4-2 and J is TRBJ2-5; 7 positions match TRBD2. Germline CDR1 is LGHNA and CDR2 is YNFKEQ. V dropped 0 bases and J dropped 8; count of bases not matched to a gene: 18. The CDR3 runs to 18 residues. The CDR3 here is CASSQDLPRDGAGDTQYF. CDR3 DNA sequence: TGTGCCAGCAGCCAAGATTTACCGCGTGACGGTGCGGGGGATACCCAGTACTTC.

This sequence joins TRBV19 and TRBJ1-6, with D uncertain. This CDR3 spans 12 amino acids. V shed 6 bases and J shed 7 bases, with 7 bases lying between them. The germline V gene encodes CDR1 LNHDA and CDR2 SQIVND (reference sequence). The CDR3 sequence: CASRGPNSPLHF. Written as DNA, the CDR3 is TGTGCCAGTAGAGGGCCCAATTCACCCCTCCACTTT.

This clonotype was seen only a few times. The chain carries TRBV28 and TRBJ1-1; possible D gene TRBD1, 5 bases. The CDR3 runs 13 residues. CDR1 MDHEN and CDR2 SYDVKM come from the germline V gene. Trimming removed 3 bases at V and 8 bases at J, with 13 bases between. The CDR3 loop reads CASSFRRKGEAFF. Here the CDR3 DNA reads TGTGCCAGCAGTTTTCGACGGAAGGGGGAAGCTTTCTTT.

In this sample, this clonotype turned up many times. The V call is TRBV19, the J call TRBJ2-7; D call uncertain. Trimming cost V 1 base and J 5 bases, with 9 bases left between them. The CDR3 covers 13 residues. From germline, CDR1 is LNHDA and CDR2 SQIVND (reference sequence). CDR3 region: CASSIGGGNEQYF. CDR3 nucleotide sequence: TGTGCCAGTAGTATAGGAGGCGGAAACGAGCAGTACTTC.

This clonotype was observed a handful of times. V and J are TRBV6-9 and TRBJ2-7; D tentatively fits TRBD1 or TRBD2 (6 bases each). V lost 2 bases and J 3 bases, leaving 23 bases between the germline ends. This CDR3 contains 18 residues. Germline CDR1 MNHGY, CDR2 SVAAGI. The CDR3 bases are TGTGCCAGCAGTTATCTTGGGGGGCGAGGCCGGAGTCGCTACGAGCAGTACTTC. Translation: CASSYLGGRGRSRYEQYF.

This clonotype has a handful of counts. The V gene is TRBV7-9, the J gene TRBJ2-7; TRBD1 agrees at 7 bases. The CDR3 sequence is 14 residues long. Germline V lookup: CDR1 SEHNR, CDR2 FQNEAQ (reference sequence). Unmatched junction bases numbered 6, after V lost 4 bases and J lost 3 bases. DNA for the CDR3: TGTGCCAGCAGCTCTGGACAGGAGCTCTACGAGCAGTACTTC. It specifies CASSSGQELYEQYF.

The rearrangement joins TRBV6-5 to TRBJ2-1; TRBD1 matches 8 bases. This CDR3 has 15 residues. V lost 2 bases to trimming and J lost 8 bases; unmatched junction nucleotides: 8. Germline V gene lookup returns CDR1 MNHEY and CDR2 SVGAGI. This chain's CDR3 is CASSYMGQEWYEQFF. The DNA of the CDR3 is TGTGCCAGCAGTTACATGGGACAGGAATGGTATGAGCAGTTCTTC.

This clonotype was counted many times. CDR3: CASRQGDTGELFF. The DNA of the CDR3 is TGTGCCAGCAGGCAGGGGGACACCGGGGAGCTGTTTTTT. The chain recombines TRBV27 with TRBJ2-2; 7 bases match TRBD1. The CDR3 is made up of 13 amino acids. V lost 6 bases, J lost 3 bases, and 1 base stayed unmatched. Germline CDR1 and CDR2: MNHEY and SMNVEV (reference sequence).

The V gene is TRBV12-5, the J gene TRBJ2-5; D remains ambiguous. CDR3 length: 13 amino acids. Germline CDR1 reads LGHNT; CDR2 reads FRNRAP. V shed 9 bases and J shed 0 bases, with 11 bases lying between them. In nucleotides, the CDR3 is TGTGCTAGCCTAAAGACAAACCAAGAGACCCAGTACTTC. Protein product: CASLKTNQETQYF.

Many counts were recorded for this clonotype. This chain joins TRBV28 and TRBJ1-5; D is perhaps TRBD1 (5 bases). The V gene lost 2 bases and the J gene lost 3 bases, with 11 bases spanning the gap. Germline V lookup: CDR1 MDHEN, CDR2 SYDVKM. This CDR3 is built from 15 residues. The CDR3 here is CASSLSLGANQPQHF. CDR3 bases: TGTGCCAGCAGTTTAAGTTTAGGGGCCAATCAGCCCCAGCATTTT.

This clonotype was seen at least ten times. The rearrangement joins TRBV20-1 to TRBJ1-5; 9 nucleotides line up with TRBD1. The CDR3 sequence is 15 residues long. V lost 3 bases and J lost 2; bases outside the gene matches: 5. Germline V CDR1 and CDR2: DFQATT, SNEGSKA (reference sequence). The CDR3 nucleotides read TGCAGTGCTAGGGGCGGGGACAGGGGCAATCAGCCCCAGCATTTT. Amino acid sequence: CSARGGDRGNQPQHF.

This chain uses TRBV19 with TRBJ2-7; D possibly corresponds to TRBD2 (6 bases). Between the trimmed V and J ends, which lost 5 bases and 0 bases, there was a span of 14 bases. CDR1 and CDR2 from the germline V gene are LNHDA and SQIVND (reference sequence). This CDR3 spans 15 amino acids. CDR3 loop: CASSFRAGSSYEQYF. The CDR3 DNA follows: TGTGCCAGTAGTTTCCGTGCGGGGAGCTCCTACGAGCAGTACTTC.

Many counts were recorded for this clonotype. This chain connects TRBV10-2 to TRBJ1-5; TRBD1 is a possible D gene (5 bases). Trimming cost V 4 bases and J 2 bases, with 6 bases left between them. Per germline, CDR1 WSHSY and CDR2 SAAADI. CDR3 length: 13 residues. CDR3 in DNA: TGCGCCAGCAGTGCGGGGGGCAATCAGCCCCAGCATTTT. Its translation is CASSAGGNQPQHF.

The chain recombines TRBV6-2 or TRBV6-3 with TRBJ2-7; 8 bases match TRBD1. CDR3 length: 16 amino acids. Germline CDR1 and CDR2: MNHEY and SVGEGT. With V trimmed by 6 bases and J by 2 bases, 12 bases remained unmatched. As DNA, the CDR3 is TGTGCCAGCAGATCGATCCGGACAGGGCGTGCCTACGAGCAGTACTTC. Translating gives CASRSIRTGRAYEQYF.

There are many counts of this clonotype. The junction departs from the called germline gene at one end, perhaps through a read error. The chain couples TRBV11-2 to TRBJ2-7; unclear D gene. The CDR3 has 12 residues. Germline V gene sequence: CDR1 SGHAT, CDR2 FQNNGV. CDR3 sequence reads: CASSLGPASLSF. The DNA for the CDR3 is TGTGCCAGCAGCTTAGGACCCGCCTCTTTGTCCTTC.

This clonotype was counted ten times or more. The chain uses TRBV28 and TRBJ1-5; no firm D call. The CDR3 covers 12 residues. Germline V gene lookup returns CDR1 MDHEN and CDR2 SYDVKM. Trimming pared 8 bases from V and 6 bases from J, leaving 11 bases between. The CDR3 DNA follows: TGTGCCAGCGGCGGGTTCGGTCAGCCCCAGCATTTT. This gives the protein CASGGFGQPQHF. The whole variable domain, filled in from reference TRBV28 and TRBJ1-5, reads DVKVTQSSRYLVKRTGEKVFLECVQDMDHENMFWYRQDPGLGLRLIYFSYDVKMKEKGDIPEGYSVSREKKERFSLILESASTNQTSMYLCASGGFGQPQHFGDGTRLSIL.

This clonotype was detected many times. V is TRBV7-8 and J is TRBJ2-7; 8 bases agree with TRBD1. CDR1 SGHVS and CDR2 FQNEAQ come from the germline V gene. The ends lost 3 bases at V and 2 bases at J; junction bases unmatched: 6. This CDR3 comprises 15 residues. The CDR3 is CASSLTDRGPYEQYF. CDR3 sequence (DNA): TGTGCCAGCAGCTTGACCGACAGGGGCCCCTACGAGCAGTACTTC.

This clonotype was counted at least ten times. V and J are TRBV20-1 and TRBJ2-3, with 11 positions matching TRBD2. The CDR3 sequence is 18 residues long. Germline CDR1 DFQATT, CDR2 SNEGSKA (reference sequence). V was pared by 4 bases and J by 1 base, with 13 bases of the junction left unmatched. CDR3 protein: CSATGTYSGRGGTDTQYF. CDR3 DNA: TGCAGTGCTACGGGGACTTATAGCGGGAGGGGGGGCACAGATACGCAGTATTTT.

The CDR3 DNA is TGCAGCGTTGAAGGCCTGGGTAACTATGGCTACACCTTC. This gives the protein CSVEGLGNYGYTF. This chain uses TRBV29-1 with TRBJ1-2; D ambiguous. Germline loops: CDR1 SQVTM, CDR2 ANQGSEA. V lost 1 base to trimming and J lost 1 base, with 7 bases between them. This CDR3 contains 13 residues.

This clonotype was seen many times. This rearrangement joins TRBV4-1 to TRBJ2-5; weak D call: TRBD2 (5 bases). Germline CDR1 reads MGHRA; CDR2 reads YSYEKL. This CDR3 is 15 amino acids long. The V end was cut by 2 bases, the J end by 0 bases, with 10 bases between. The CDR3 protein is CASSQSWRDQETQYF. The CDR3 coding sequence is TGCGCCAGCAGCCAAAGTTGGCGGGACCAAGAGACCCAGTACTTC.

This clonotype was found many times. The V and J genes are TRBV29-1 and TRBJ1-1; D gene unclear. V gave up 0 bases and J gave up 2 bases, with 1 base separating them. This CDR3 is built from 11 residues. Per the germline V gene, CDR1 is SQVTM and CDR2 is ANQGSEA. CDR3 protein: CSVEDNTEAFF. CDR3 bases: TGCAGCGTTGAAGATAACACTGAAGCTTTCTTT.

This clonotype was counted at least ten times. V usage is TRBV5-1 and J usage is TRBJ2-2, with D unresolved. The germline V and J ends were trimmed by 5 bases and 0 bases, with 14 bases remaining between them. CDR1 is SGHRS and CDR2 is YFSETQ in the germline V gene. The CDR3 is made up of 16 amino acids. DNA for the CDR3: TGCGCCAGCAGACCCAGGACGAGCGCGAACACCGGGGAGCTGTTTTTT. Its translation: CASRPRTSANTGELFF.

Concerning this clonotype itself: Mismatch with germline at one junction end may stem from a read error. The chain joins TRBV11-2 to TRBJ1-1; D is ambiguous. Germline CDR1 SGHAT, CDR2 FQNNGV. The CDR3 covers 14 residues. This CDR3 reads CASSSASMKTEAFF. CDR3 nucleotide sequence: TGTGCCAGCAGTTCCGCGTCGATGAAGACTGAAGCTTTCTTT.

This clonotype was recorded at least ten times. This chain uses TRBV20-1 with TRBJ1-1, with a possible D match to TRBD1 (6 bases). The length of the CDR3 is 14 residues. V gave up 4 bases and J gave up 1 base, with 13 bases separating them. CDR1 and CDR2 (germline): DFQATT, SNEGSKA (reference sequence). Here the CDR3 DNA reads TGCAGTGCTATTATCCCACAGGGGAACACTGAAGCTTTCTTT. This codes for CSAIIPQGNTEAFF.

In the case of this clonotype: Being one base from a much bigger clone, this may be a read error. V and J are TRBV20-1 and TRBJ2-3; TRBD1 or TRBD2 may be the D gene (5 bases each). The CDR3 sequence is 15 residues long. CDR1 and CDR2 from the germline V gene are DFQATT and SNEGSKA (reference sequence). The CDR3, as DNA: TGCAGCACGGAACCGGGGACGTCTAGCACAGATACGCAGTATTTT. Translated: CSTEPGTSSTDTQYF.

The chain links TRBV19 to TRBJ1-6; D gene ambiguous. Germline CDR1 and CDR2: LNHDA and SQIVND (reference sequence). The CDR3 contains 15 residues. The germline V and J ends were trimmed by 4 bases and 10 bases, with 17 bases remaining between them. The CDR3 sequence is CASSKGRTERSPLHF. DNA for the CDR3: TGTGCCAGTAGTAAAGGACGGACGGAGAGGTCACCCCTCCACTTT.